Each of the 18 T cell receptor beta chains below was sequenced from the same sample in a study of human T cells and chemical hapten exposure. TCRdb itself ran the RACE reads through MiXCR, one entry per CDR3 protein. The sample shows approximately 75,000 distinct CDR3 sequences, 7.5% to 9.5% of them seen only once. Noted time point: patch test 2, 6 weeks after DPC sensitization. Treatment of the sample: therapeutic diphenylcyclopropenone sensitization with weekly scalp DPC. The sequences come from whole blood, collected in connection with sensitization to the hapten diphenylcyclopropenone (DPC). The receptors derive from a woman between 50 and 59 years old with alopecia areata. Some clones in this sample may be carry-over from other donors' samples.

The chain carries TRBV7-8 and TRBJ2-1; the match to TRBD2 covers 13 bases. Germline CDR1 SGHVS, CDR2 FQNEAQ. With 1 base clipped from V and 2 bases from J, the junction kept 14 bases outside the gene matches. This CDR3 has 21 amino acids. CDR3 sequence (DNA): TGTGCCAGCAGCTTAGGCCCGGGACTAGCGGGGCCCGCAGGGACCTACAATGAGCAGTTCTTC. Its translation: CASSLGPGLAGPAGTYNEQFF.

CDR3 region: CASSPSGGSGGYTF. For the CDR3, the DNA is TGCGCCAGCAGCCCCTCCGGGGGGTCTGGCGGCTACACCTTC. The chain has TRBV5-1 and TRBJ1-2, with D maybe TRBD1 (5 bases). This CDR3 is built from 14 residues. Germline V gives CDR1 SGHRS, CDR2 YFSETQ. The V end was cut by 4 bases, the J end by 8 bases, with 18 bases between. The complete variable domain, with remaining parts taken from reference TRBV5-1 and TRBJ1-2, reads KAGVTQTPRYLIKTRGQQVTLSCSPISGHRSVSWYQQTPGQGLQFLFEYFSETQRNKGNFPGRFSGRQFSNSRSEMNVSTLELGDSALYLCASSPSGGSGGYTFGSGTRLTVV.

This clonotype was observed a handful of times. V gene TRBV28 combines with J gene TRBJ1-1, with TRBD1 matching over 8 bases. From germline, CDR1 is MDHEN and CDR2 SYDVKM. The trim removed 5 bases at V and 4 bases at J, leaving 6 bases unmatched. The CDR3 consists of 14 residues. DNA of the CDR3: TGTGCCAGCAGTCTCGACAGGGGCGGCACTGAAGCTTTCTTT. Translation: CASSLDRGGTEAFF.

This chain links TRBV6-2 or TRBV6-3 with TRBJ2-7; D perhaps matches TRBD2 (6 bases). In germline, CDR1 is MNHEY, CDR2 SVGEGT. Trimming cost V 0 bases and J 5 bases, with 8 bases left between them. The CDR3 runs to 13 residues. The CDR3 coding sequence is TGTGCCAGCAGTTACTCGGAGGGAAACGAGCAGTACTTC. Translated: CASSYSEGNEQYF.

This clonotype was observed at least ten times. This chain links TRBV12-3 or TRBV12-4 with TRBJ1-6; the match to TRBD1 covers 7 bases. Trimming removed 5 bases from V and 10 bases from J; junction bases left unmatched: 8. The CDR3 extends over 14 amino acids. The CDR3 bases are TGTGCCAGCAGTGCCGACAGGGAACGGTCACCCCTCCACTTT. The encoded protein is CASSADRERSPLHF.

This clonotype was counted only a few times. This rearrangement joins TRBV6-1 to TRBJ2-2; D is undetermined. Trimming stripped 5 bases from V and 5 bases from J, with 6 bases between. Germline CDR1 and CDR2: MNHNS and SASEGT. This CDR3 is 12 amino acids long. CDR3 nucleotides: TGTGCCAGCAGTAAAAGGACCGGGGAGCTGTTTTTT. Residues: CASSKRTGELFF.

This clonotype has a handful of counts. The CDR3 sequence: CASSRDRYNYGYTF. CDR3 DNA sequence: TGTGCCAGCAGCCGGGACCGGTATAACTATGGCTACACCTTC. J is TRBJ1-2 and V is TRBV3-1, with TRBD1 as a possible D gene (5 bases). Germline V gene lookup returns CDR1 LGHDT and CDR2 YNNKEL (reference sequence). The V gene lost 4 bases and the J gene lost 1 base, with 10 bases spanning the gap. There are 14 residues in the CDR3.

V and J are TRBV27 and TRBJ2-7; D is perhaps TRBD2 (6 bases). The CDR3 runs 13 residues. With 7 bases removed from V and 7 bases from J, the gap between germline ends came to 17 bases. The germline gives CDR1 MNHEY, CDR2 SMNVEV (reference sequence). CDR3 loop: CASTESGRGEQYF. As DNA, the CDR3 is TGTGCCAGCACCGAATCGGGCCGGGGGGAGCAGTACTTC.

This clonotype was picked up many times. The rearrangement joins TRBV2 to TRBJ2-5, with D possibly TRBD1 on 5 matching bases. Trimming left V 7 bases short and J 7 bases short, with 13 bases between. CDR1 is SNHLY and CDR2 is FYNNEI in the germline V gene. The CDR3 sequence is 12 residues long. The CDR3 DNA reads TGTGCCAGCAATCGGGCGCAGGGGACCCAGTACTTC. Its translation: CASNRAQGTQYF. Full variable domain (remainder filled in from reference TRBV2 and TRBJ2-5): EPEVTQTPSHQVTQMGQEVILRCVPISNHLYFYWYRQILGQKVEFLVSFYNNEISEKSEIFDDQFSVERPDGSNFTLKIRSTKLEDSAMYFCASNRAQGTQYFGPGTRLLVL.

This clonotype has ten or more counts. V usage is TRBV29-1 and J usage is TRBJ1-1, with TRBD1 as a possible D gene (6 bases). The CDR3 has 12 amino acids. Germline V CDR1 and CDR2: SQVTM, ANQGSEA. Trimming took 4 bases from V and 3 from J, leaving 9 bases between them. The DNA for the CDR3 is TGCAGCGTTGTTCCAGGGGACACTGAAGCTTTCTTT. This sequence encodes CSVVPGDTEAFF.

This clonotype appeared a few times. J is TRBJ1-1 and V is TRBV6-2 or TRBV6-3; 8 nucleotides match TRBD1. V trimming: 2 bases; J trimming: 4 bases; junction bases outside the gene matches: 6. The CDR3 sequence is 15 residues long. Looked up from germline, CDR1 is MNHEY and CDR2 is SVGEGT. The CDR3 nucleotides are TGTGCCAGCAGTTACGCCGGACAGGGAGGCACTGAAGCTTTCTTT. The encoded protein is CASSYAGQGGTEAFF.

V and J are TRBV19 and TRBJ2-2; weak D call: TRBD2 (5 bases). This CDR3 region has 15 residues. Germline V gene lookup returns CDR1 LNHDA and CDR2 SQIVND (reference sequence). V lost 9 bases and J lost 4, with 18 bases in between. CDR3: CASGPDGMGTGELFF. DNA of the CDR3: TGTGCCAGCGGCCCTGACGGGATGGGCACCGGGGAGCTGTTTTTT.

The rearrangement uses TRBV5-4 and TRBJ1-2; TRBD1 is a possible D gene (6 bases). The CDR3 loop spans 13 amino acids. CDR1 and CDR2 from the germline V gene are SGHNT and YYREEE (reference sequence). Trimming took 4 bases from V and 4 from J, leaving 11 bases between them. In nucleotides, the CDR3 is TGTGCCAGCAGCCCGACAGGAATCTATGGCTACACCTTC. Amino acid sequence: CASSPTGIYGYTF.

This clonotype was counted a few times. Here the CDR3 reads CASIDDRPSLWEQFF. The CDR3 region has the DNA TGTGCCAGCATCGACGACAGGCCCTCACTTTGGGAGCAGTTCTTC. The chain couples TRBV12-3 or TRBV12-4 to TRBJ2-1; D possibly corresponds to TRBD1 (6 bases). The CDR3 has 15 residues. The ends were cut back, 7 bases at V and 10 bases at J, with 23 bases in the middle.

This clonotype showed up many times. The J gene is TRBJ1-4, the V gene TRBV3-2; the table calls TRBD1, which could not be checked here. TRBV3-2 is reported as a pseudogene. CDR3 length: 17 amino acids. CDR3 coding DNA: TGTGCCAGCAGCCCGGACAGGGGACGGGGACTTAATGAAAAACTGTTTTTT. Translating gives CASSPDRGRGLNEKLFF.

This clonotype occurred many times. V and J are TRBV7-2 and TRBJ1-3; D remains unclear. Trimming pared 7 bases from V and 2 bases from J, leaving 12 bases between. There are 14 residues in the CDR3. Germline V gene sequence: CDR1 SGHTA, CDR2 FQGNSA. The CDR3 coding sequence is TGTGCCAGCACGCCCGCGGCGCCTGGAAACACCATATATTTT. Its translation is CASTPAAPGNTIYF.

This clonotype came up many times. One end of the junction does not line up with germline, which may come from a read error. The V call is TRBV20-1, the J call TRBJ1-1, with 9 positions matching TRBD1. Germline values: CDR1 DFQATT, CDR2 SNEGSKA (reference sequence). The CDR3 is 14 residues long. For the CDR3, the DNA is TGCAGTGTTAGAAAACAGGGGGCCCCGGTTGAAGCTTTCTTT. It yields the protein CSVRKQGAPVEAFF.

This clonotype has only a few counts. The chain couples TRBV2 to TRBJ1-5; D is unresolved. CDR1 and CDR2 from the germline V gene are SNHLY and FYNNEI. Trimming removed 6 bases at V and 0 bases at J, with 15 bases between. CDR3 length equals 16 residues. CDR3 loop: CASSYPGQDSNQPQHF. DNA for the CDR3: TGTGCCAGCAGCTATCCCGGGCAGGATAGCAATCAGCCCCAGCATTTT.